This T cell receptor (beta chain) was sequenced in a study of blood T cells in healthy people across ages. Study as a whole: About one barcoded beta molecule per two T cells was captured by template switching.

As for this clonotype: Its antigen is not identified.

The V end lost 4 bases, the J end lost 9 bases, and 16 bases lay between the germline ends. The germline CDR1 and CDR2 sequences are SQVTM and ANQGSEA. There are 14 residues in the CDR3. Study results and limitations: With age, beta diversity per million T cells declined roughly linearly, significantly by about 40. Unsorted PBMCs blocked a conclusive comparison of naive and antigen-experienced cells.

Sample-barcoded 5' priming and a J-beta primer mix drove a second PCR of 7 to 11 cycles. TCRdb redid the calling of the 5' RACE reads with MiXCR, one entry per CDR3 protein. Here the sample spans 450,000 to 700,000 distinct CDR3 sequences, approximately 25% being singletons. Researchers report isolating at least 6 million PBMCs per sample. The chain is built from TRBV29-1 and TRBJ1-6; D remains ambiguous. Sequenced material: blood. This TCR came from a woman between 70 and 85 years old in good health. In DNA, the CDR3 is TGCAGCGTTGCGGCGGACCGATTAGGTTCACCCCTCCACTTT. It yields the protein CSVAADRLGSPLHF.